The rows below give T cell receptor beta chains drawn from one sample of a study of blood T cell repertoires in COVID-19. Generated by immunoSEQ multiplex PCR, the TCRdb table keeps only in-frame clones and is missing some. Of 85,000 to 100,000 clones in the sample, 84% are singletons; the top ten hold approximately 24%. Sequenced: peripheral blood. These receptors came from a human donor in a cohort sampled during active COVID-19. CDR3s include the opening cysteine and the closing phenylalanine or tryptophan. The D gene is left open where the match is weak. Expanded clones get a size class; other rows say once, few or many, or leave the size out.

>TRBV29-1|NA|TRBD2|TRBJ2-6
CSATSLAGSTGANVLTF
TGCAGCGCTACCTCGCTAGCGGGGTCGACTGGGGCCAACGTCCTGACTTTC
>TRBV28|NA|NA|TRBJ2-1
CASSPYRLPGDEQFF
TGTGCCAGCAGCCCCTATCGCCTCCCAGGGGATGAGCAGTTCTTC
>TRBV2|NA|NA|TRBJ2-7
CASESPGQSYEQYF
TGTGCCAGCGAAAGCCCCGGACAGTCCTACGAGCAGTACTTC
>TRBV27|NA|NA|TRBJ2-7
CASSYWGRRVPVDEQYF
TGTGCCAGCAGTTATTGGGGGCGGCGGGTCCCCGTGGACGAGCAGTACTTC
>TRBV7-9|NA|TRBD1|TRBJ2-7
CASTASGGLFYEQYF
TGTGCCAGCACCGCATCAGGGGGCCTTTTCTACGAGCAGTACTTC
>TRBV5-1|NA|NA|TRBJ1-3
CASRDQDSGNTIYF
TGCGCCAGCAGGGATCAGGATTCTGGAAACACCATATATTTT
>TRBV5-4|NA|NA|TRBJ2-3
CASSLEGTGIRNTDTQYF
TGTGCCAGCAGCTTGGAGGGCACGGGGATTCGTAACACAGATACGCAGTATTTT
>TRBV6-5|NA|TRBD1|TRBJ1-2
CASIPGTANYGYTF
TGTGCCAGCATCCCAGGGACAGCTAACTATGGCTACACCTTC
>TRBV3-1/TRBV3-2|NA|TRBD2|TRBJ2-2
CASTRTSLNTGELFF
TGTGCCAGCACTAGGACTAGCCTGAACACCGGGGAGCTGTTTTTT
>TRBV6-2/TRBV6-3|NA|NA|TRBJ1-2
CASSLTTVSGHGYTF
TGTGCCAGCAGTCTCACGACAGTTTCGGGCCATGGCTACACCTTC
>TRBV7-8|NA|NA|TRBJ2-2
CASSPGQQPLFTGELFF
TGTGCCAGCAGCCCAGGACAGCAGCCACTTTTCACCGGGGAGCTGTTTTTT
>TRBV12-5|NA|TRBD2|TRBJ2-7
CASGRGTSGAYEQYF
TGTGCTAGTGGTCGTGGGACTAGCGGGGCCTACGAGCAGTACTTC
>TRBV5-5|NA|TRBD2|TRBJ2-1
CASSWIAGEYNEQFF
TGTGCCAGCAGCTGGATAGCGGGAGAATACAATGAGCAGTTCTTC
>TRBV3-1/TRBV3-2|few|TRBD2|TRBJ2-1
CASSPSGSIHEQFF
TGTGCCAGCAGCCCTAGCGGGAGTATCCATGAGCAGTTCTTC
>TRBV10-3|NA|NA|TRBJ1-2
CAISVRGDYGYTF
TGTGCCATCAGTGTACGGGGGGACTATGGCTACACCTTC
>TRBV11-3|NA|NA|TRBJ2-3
CASSSPLRTDTQYF
TGTGCCAGCAGCTCCCCTCTGAGGACAGATACGCAGTATTTT
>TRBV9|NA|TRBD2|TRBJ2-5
CASSGGGAQETQYF
TGTGCCAGCAGCGGCGGGGGGGCGCAAGAGACCCAGTACTTC